A selection of T cell receptor beta chains follows, all from one sample in a study of Ad26.COV2.S vaccination and SARS-CoV-2 variants. Here immunoSEQ multiplex PCR was the method, and the copy in TCRdb shows in-frame clones only, minus some. In the table there are fewer than 900,000 clones, approximately 88% of which are singletons. The starting material was peripheral blood, obtained in a trial of Ad26.COV2.S vaccine versus placebo. The receptors originated from a person between 18 and 59 years old who received the Ad26.COV2.S COVID-19 vaccine or a placebo. CDR3s include the opening cysteine and the closing phenylalanine or tryptophan. The D gene is left open where the match is weak. Expanded clones get a size class; other rows say once, few or many, or leave the size out.

-,TRBV19,TRBJ2-1,-,TGTGCCAGTAGTATAGTGTCTGGCTCAGAGCAGTTCTTC,CASSIVSGSEQFF
-,TRBV4-1,TRBJ2-1,-,TGCGCCAGCAGCCCAGGCAGGGGCCAGGGGCGAGATACCTACAATGAGCAGTTCTTC,CASSPGRGQGRDTYNEQFF
-,TRBV11-2,TRBJ2-6,-,TGTGCCAGCAGCTCGATAAGGGGGGGCTCTGGGGCCAACGTCCTGACTTTC,CASSSIRGGSGANVLTF
-,TRBV5-1,TRBJ1-1,TRBD1,TGCGCCAGCAGCTTATCAGGGGGTGAATGGGGCACTGAAGCTTTCTTT,CASSLSGGEWGTEAFF
once,TRBV30,TRBJ2-1,-,TGTGCCTGGAGTGTAGGTCCATGGGATGAGCAGTTCTTC,CAWSVGPWDEQFF
-,TRBV19,TRBJ2-7,-,TGTGCCAGCAGTCCTTTTCACGGACAAGGGTACGAGCAGTACTTC,CASSPFHGQGYEQYF
-,TRBV5-4,TRBJ2-7,TRBD2,TGTGCCAGCAGCAGAGGGACTAGCGGGGTGGGCTACGAGCAGTACTTC,CASSRGTSGVGYEQYF
few,TRBV30,TRBJ2-2,-,TGTGCCTGGAGTACTGGACTATCCGGGGAGCTGTTTTTT,CAWSTGLSGELFF
-,TRBV7-6,TRBJ2-7,-,TGTGCCAGCAGCTCTCAGGATTCCTACGAGCAGTACTTC,CASSSQDSYEQYF
-,TRBV7-9,TRBJ1-3,-,TGTGCCAGCAGCCGTGAGACTGGGTACCCTGGAAACACCATATATTTT,CASSRETGYPGNTIYF
-,TRBV18,TRBJ2-5,-,TGTGCCAGCTCACCCCGGGGGTTCGGGCAGCAAGAGACCCAGTACTTC,CASSPRGFGQQETQYF
-,TRBV6-5,TRBJ2-4,TRBD2,TGTGCCAGCAGTTACTCCTTAGCGGGAGGTGGGAACATTCAGTACTTC,CASSYSLAGGGNIQYF
once,TRBV27,TRBJ2-1,TRBD2,TGTGCCAGCAGTTTTGGACTAGCCTATGAGCAGTTCTTC,CASSFGLAYEQFF
-,TRBV10-1,TRBJ2-7,TRBD1,TGCGCCAGCAGCCCGGGACAGGGTCCCTACGAGCAGTACTTC,CASSPGQGPYEQYF
-,TRBV15,TRBJ1-1,-,TGTGCCACCAGCAGAGATCCGTTGAACACTGAAGCTTTCTTT,CATSRDPLNTEAFF
once,TRBV6-6,TRBJ1-6,-,TGTGCCAGCATCCCCCGGAAGAATTCACCCCTCCACTTT,CASIPRKNSPLHF
-,TRBV11-1,TRBJ1-1,-,TGTGCCAGCAGCTTAGTCTCGGGCACTGAAGCTTTCTTT,CASSLVSGTEAFF
-,TRBV9,TRBJ2-1,TRBD2,TGTGCCAGCAGTTCCGGACTAGCTGGCACCTACAATGAGCAGTTCTTC,CASSSGLAGTYNEQFF
-,TRBV20-1,TRBJ2-5,-,TGCAGTGCTAGTGAGGAGACCCAGTACTTC,CSASEETQYF
-,TRBV14,TRBJ2-4,TRBD2,TGTGCCAGCAGCCAAGGGACTAGCTTGGCCAAAAACATTCAGTACTTC,CASSQGTSLAKNIQYF
-,TRBV6-5,TRBJ2-1,-,TGTGCCAGCAGTTACGGGCTAGTCAGCTATGAGCAGTTCTTC,CASSYGLVSYEQFF
-,TRBV5-6,TRBJ2-7,TRBD2,TGTGCCAGCAGCTTGACTAGCGGTTCCTACGAGCAGTACTTC,CASSLTSGSYEQYF
-,TRBV10-2,TRBJ1-1,-,TGCGCCAGCAGTGAGTCGAATACTGAAGCTTTCTTT,CASSESNTEAFF
-,TRBV6-5,TRBJ1-2,-,TGTGCCAGCAGTACTCGGGGAGGGCCTTATGGCTACACCTTC,CASSTRGGPYGYTF
-,TRBV12-5,TRBJ2-1,TRBD1,TGTGCTAGTGGTTTCGGGGGACAGGGCCACAATGAGCAGTTCTTC,CASGFGGQGHNEQFF
-,TRBV18,TRBJ2-2,-,TGTGCCAGCTCAACTCGGGACACCGGGGAGCTGTTTTTT,CASSTRDTGELFF
-,TRBV7-9,TRBJ1-6,TRBD1,TGTGCCAGCAGCGCTATACAGGGGCCCAATTCACCCCTCCACTTT,CASSAIQGPNSPLHF
-,TRBV5-1,TRBJ2-2,-,TGCGCCAGCAGCTTGGTGTTCCGGGAGCTGTTTTTT,CASSLVFRELFF
-,TRBV13,TRBJ2-2,TRBD1,TGTGCCACCCCGGGACAGCGATTCACCGGGGAGCTGTTTTTT,CATPGQRFTGELFF
-,TRBV27,TRBJ2-1,-,TGTGCCAGCAGTTCTGATAGCGGTCAAAAAAGCTCCTACAATGAGCAGTTCTTC,CASSSDSGQKSSYNEQFF
few,TRBV19,TRBJ2-7,-,TGTGCCAGTAGTTCTTTGACTAGTTCCTACGAGCAGTACTTC,CASSSLTSSYEQYF
few,TRBV2,TRBJ2-2,-,TGTGCCAGCAGTGAAGGCCCTGAGGGGGTAGAGCTGTTTTTT,CASSEGPEGVELFF
-,TRBV13,TRBJ2-2,TRBD2,TGTGCCAGCAGCTTAAGGCTAGCGGGAGTCTGGGCCGGGGAGCTGTTTTTT,CASSLRLAGVWAGELFF
-,TRBV30,TRBJ2-5,-,TGTGCCTGGAGTGTAGGTCCCTTGGAGACCCAGTACTTC,CAWSVGPLETQYF
few,TRBV5-1,TRBJ1-1,-,TGCGCCAGCAGCTTGGTGACAGGCGCCGAAGCTTTCTTT,CASSLVTGAEAFF
-,TRBV14,TRBJ1-1,-,TGTGCCAGCAGCCAAGCCGGGCCTGATAATAGGGCTTTCTTT,CASSQAGPDNRAFF
few,TRBV20-1,TRBJ2-5,-,TGCAGTGCTAGTCGCAGGGTCGCAGAGACCCAGTACTTC,CSASRRVAETQYF
-,TRBV7-9,TRBJ1-1,TRBD1,TGTGCCAGCAGCTTCGCCGGGACAGGGTCTGAAGCTTTCTTT,CASSFAGTGSEAFF
-,TRBV7-8,TRBJ2-7,-,TGTGCCAGCAGCTTACTCAGGTTGGACGAGCAGTACTTC,CASSLLRLDEQYF
-,TRBV6-5,TRBJ1-6,-,TGTGCCAGCAGTTACCGGGAGGGCCACAATTCACCCCTCCACTTT,CASSYREGHNSPLHF
once,TRBV29-1,TRBJ2-7,TRBD2,TGCAGCGTTGAAGATAGTAGAAGCGGGCGAACGGGGGGGTACTTC,CSVEDSRSGRTGGYF
-,TRBV5-4,TRBJ1-2,-,TGTGCCAGCAGGGAAGCTCAGGGGTACGGTGGCTACACCTTC,CASREAQGYGGYTF
-,TRBV30,TRBJ1-1,-,TGTGCCTGGAGTGGGTTACGGATAATGAACACTGAAGCTTTCTTT,CAWSGLRIMNTEAFF
-,TRBV19,TRBJ2-1,-,TGTGCCAGTACCAGGGGGGTCGGGTACAATGAGCAGTTCTTC,CASTRGVGYNEQFF
-,TRBV9,TRBJ1-4,-,TGTGCCAGCAGCGTAACCGGGGCTAATGAAAAACTGTTTTTT,CASSVTGANEKLFF
-,TRBV12-3/TRBV12-4,TRBJ1-1,TRBD1,TGTGCCAGCAGCTGGACAGGGGCTGAAGCTTTCTTT,CASSWTGAEAFF
once,TRBV30,TRBJ2-1,-,TGTGCCTGGAGTGTGACAGACAATGAGCAGTTCTTC,CAWSVTDNEQFF